This entry features one T cell receptor beta chain sequence. Its cognate antigen has yet to be identified. Base qualities are not provided; no much larger clone lies one nucleotide away. The collaborating institutions used their own protocols to collect whole blood in K2EDTA tubes. For TCRbeta analysis, collaborator samples were shipped as frozen whole blood, as isolated PBMCs, or as DNA extracted from either sample type. The data were taken from a study of blood T cell repertoires in COVID-19 (dated by TCRdb to the early 2020s). For context, the study as a whole: Samples from collaborators originated in the United States, Italy and Spain and spanned both the acute and convalescent phases of COVID-19. The prospective study material was composed of cDNA or gDNA derived from T cells, B-cell-depleted T cells, or PBMCs. Deeply sampled blood TCRbeta repertoires from subjects exposed to, actively infected with, or recovered from COVID-19 were included in the dataset. A freely available public database, intended as a resource for researchers studying the immune response to SARS-CoV-2, is where the repertoires were released. Samples were obtained from the ongoing ImmuneRACE study (first 160 participants) and from 1,254 subjects provided by 6 global collaborators. Sample metadata almost always included a de-identified subject ID, COVID-19 status, age in years and sex. Where HLA class I and class II types were available, the types were taken from metadata supplied by the sample provider, not from assay-based typing.

From cysteine to phenylalanine, the CDR3 is 16 amino acids long. Only CDR3 DNA is held: 48 bases, read in frame from base 1. The CDR1 and CDR2 encoded by the germline V gene are KGHDR and SFDVKD. Unmatched junction bases come to 6, with V trimmed by 3 bases and J by 2 bases. General conclusions and limits of the study: The amount of clinical and demographic metadata varied by source and participant and was provided uncurated.

TCRbeta CDR3 regions were amplified from genomic DNA by means of the immunoSEQ Assay, a bias-controlled multiplex PCR. As for the original processing: Nucleated cell counts per sample were estimated from amplification of reference gene primers within the assay. To quantify the absolute abundance of each unique TCRbeta CDR3 rearrangement, sequence reads were collapsed and filtered. For each sample, productive Simpson clonality was calculated as the square root of Simpson's diversity index across productive rearrangements. Imported from immuneACCESS, the table was reduced by TCRdb to in-frame sequences with V and J called. These copies leave out some clones; in studies compared against another copy, an unresolved V gene accounts for under half, and the cause of the remainder is not known. D and trimming were read from the DNA, whereas the V and J calls and clone size are those reported in that table. In all, the sample holds around 260,000 clones, and roughly 86% of those were seen once. The top ten hold 2.3% of the sample.

In this chain, TRBV24-1 is recombined with TRBJ2-3, and TRBD2 aligns with 8 junction nucleotides. The sequence came from a woman aged 45-60 years with acute or convalescent COVID-19. Input material: peripheral blood. The nucleotide sequence is given as TGTGCCACCAGTGATACTACGACTAGCGTCACAGATACGCAGTATTTT. This codes for CATSDTTTSVTDTQYF.